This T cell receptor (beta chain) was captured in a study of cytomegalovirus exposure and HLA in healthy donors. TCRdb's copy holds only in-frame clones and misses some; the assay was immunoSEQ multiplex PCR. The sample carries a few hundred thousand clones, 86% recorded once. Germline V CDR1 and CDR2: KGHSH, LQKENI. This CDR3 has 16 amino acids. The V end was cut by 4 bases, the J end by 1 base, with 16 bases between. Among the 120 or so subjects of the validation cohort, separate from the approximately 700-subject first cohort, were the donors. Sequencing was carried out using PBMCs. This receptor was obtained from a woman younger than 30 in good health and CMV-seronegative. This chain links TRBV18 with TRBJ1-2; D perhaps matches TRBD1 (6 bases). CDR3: CASSLGADRLNYGYTF. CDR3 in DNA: TGTGCCAGCTCACTCGGAGCAGACAGGCTTAACTATGGCTACACCTTC.